This is a list of T cell receptor beta chains from one sample in a study of shared clonotypes between healthy human individuals. Profiled with immunoSEQ multiplex PCR; TCRdb holds only in-frame clones, not every one. This sample yields 1,500,000 or so clones, of which less than 99% are seen a single time; around 0.33% belongs to the top ten. Sequenced: naive CD4+ T cells sorted from blood. Source of these receptors: a man aged 25-45 years in good health. Both conserved end residues are trimmed from each CDR3. A D gene is named only where the DNA matches it firmly.

>TRBD1|TRBV5-1|TRBJ1-4
ASRPTGTANEKLF
>.|TRBV5-1|TRBJ1-3
ASSLEGDTNGNTIY
>TRBD2|TRBV11-3|TRBJ2-1
ASSLNLAGVGEQF
>.|TRBV19|TRBJ2-1
ASSMDLDNEQF
>.|TRBV6-1|TRBJ2-3
ASSAISWGRGTDTQY
>TRBD1|TRBV15|TRBJ2-5
ATSRERGRMKTQY
>TRBD1|TRBV5-4|TRBJ2-7
ASSSPVDRGVYEQY
>TRBD2|TRBV27|TRBJ2-3
ASRVPRLAGSDTQY
>TRBD1|TRBV11-2|TRBJ1-2
ASSFDPGQGIRGYT
>TRBD2|TRBV5-1|TRBJ2-3
ASSLELASGADTQY
>TRBD2|TRBV5-4|TRBJ2-2
ASSLALLAGVHGELF
>TRBD2|TRBV25-1|TRBJ2-2
ASSEFRTRVPGELF
>.|TRBV9|TRBJ2-2
ASSISTGELF
>.|TRBV7-6|TRBJ1-1
ASSLERGTEAF
>.|TRBV7-9|TRBJ1-2
ASSLAGGAGYT